This T cell receptor beta chain was sequenced during a study of blood T cells in healthy people across ages. Per germline, CDR1 SEHNR and CDR2 FQNEAQ (reference sequence). The CDR3 consists of 14 residues. The V gene end was trimmed by 2 bases and the J gene end by 5 bases; junction bases not matched to a gene: 5. Through a sample-barcoded 5' primer and a J-beta primer mix, a second PCR was run for roughly 7 to 12 cycles. Each CDR3 protein gets one entry after TCRdb re-called the 5' RACE reads with MiXCR. The table has some 860,000 distinct CDR3 sequences, about 61% seen once. This chain joins TRBV7-9 and TRBJ2-5, with 7 bases aligning to TRBD1. The sample consisted of blood. This TCR derives from a man in his forties in good health. The CDR3 is CASSLIGGRETQYF. The CDR3 DNA follows: TGTGCCAGCAGCTTAATAGGGGGCCGGGAGACCCAGTACTTC.